This entry concerns a single T cell receptor (beta chain). Antigen specificity is unknown. The data were produced by immunoSEQ multiplex PCR, yet TCRdb's version contains in-frame clones alone and is incomplete. The sample contains 65,000 to 80,000 clones, 80% to 90% of which appear only once. A history of autoimmune disease or systemic immunosuppression excluded patients. With 2 bases removed from V and 8 bases from J, the gap between germline ends came to 16 bases. Germline assignment: CDR1 MNHEY and CDR2 SVGAGI. The CDR3 totals 14 residues. This sample is drawn from a study of OX40 agonist ivuxolimab in advanced cancers. Study-wide results and caveats: Clonal expansion among partial responders at 0.1-3.0 mg/kg ranked near the lowest. Expanded clones tended on average to be more numerous among CD8+ T cells than CD4+. CD4+ and CD8+ T cells in blood underwent clonal expansion by week 6 at 0.1 to 3.0 mg/kg.

This sample comprised CD4+ or CD8+ T cells sorted from blood, obtained in a trial of the OX40 agonist ivuxolimab. The rearrangement links TRBV6-5 to TRBJ2-7; D might be TRBD1 (5 bases). This TCR was sampled from an adult with an advanced solid tumor such as melanoma, head and neck, liver or kidney cancer. CDR3 in DNA: TGTGCCAGCAGTTACGGAACAACTCCAGGGAAGCAGTACTTC. This codes for CASSYGTTPGKQYF.